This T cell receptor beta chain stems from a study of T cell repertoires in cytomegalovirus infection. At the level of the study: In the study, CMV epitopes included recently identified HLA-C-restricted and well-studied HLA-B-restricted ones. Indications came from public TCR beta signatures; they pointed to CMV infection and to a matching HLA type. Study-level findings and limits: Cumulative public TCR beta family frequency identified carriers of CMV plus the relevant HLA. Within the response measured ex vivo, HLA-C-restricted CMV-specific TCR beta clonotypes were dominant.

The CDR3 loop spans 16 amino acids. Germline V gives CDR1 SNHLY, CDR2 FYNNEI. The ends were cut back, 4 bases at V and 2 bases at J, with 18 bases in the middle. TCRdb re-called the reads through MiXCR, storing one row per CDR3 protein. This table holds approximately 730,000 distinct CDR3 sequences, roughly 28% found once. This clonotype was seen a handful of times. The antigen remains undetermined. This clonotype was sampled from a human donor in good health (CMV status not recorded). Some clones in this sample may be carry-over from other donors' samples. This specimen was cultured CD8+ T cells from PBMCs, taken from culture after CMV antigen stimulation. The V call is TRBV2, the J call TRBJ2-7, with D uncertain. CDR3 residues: CASSVYAQRLTYEQYF. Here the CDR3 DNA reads TGTGCCAGCAGTGTTTATGCGCAACGACTCACCTACGAGCAGTACTTC.